A selection of T cell receptor beta chains follows, all from one sample in a study of blood T cells in healthy people across ages. TCRdb recomputed calls from the 5' RACE reads with MiXCR, one row per CDR3 protein. The profile covers about 1 million distinct CDR3 sequences, with 45% appearing a single time and approximately 17% taken by the ten largest. Sequencing was done on a sample of blood. These receptors all stem from a woman aged 55 to 70 in good health. CDR3s include the opening cysteine and the closing phenylalanine or tryptophan. The D gene is left open where the match is weak. Clone size is given for some rows only: seen once, a few or many times, or a class if the clone is expanded.

d_gene	abundance	v_gene	j_gene	len	CDR3aa	CDR3nt
.	few	TRBV25-1	TRBJ1-2	13	CASSNGGNYGYTF	TGTGCCAGCAGTAATGGGGGAAACTATGGCTACACCTTC
.	.	TRBV27	TRBJ2-7	14	CASSADGGPYEQYF	TGTGCCAGCAGTGCGGACGGAGGTCCCTACGAGCAGTACTTC
.	.	TRBV20-1	TRBJ1-1	13	CSARALQHTEAFF	TGCAGTGCTAGGGCGTTACAGCACACTGAAGCTTTCTTT
.	.	TRBV9	TRBJ1-4	15	CASSEDSASNEKLFF	TGTGCCAGCAGCGAGGACAGTGCCTCTAATGAAAAACTGTTTTTT
TRBD2	.	TRBV5-6	TRBJ2-7	12	CASRTSGREQYF	TGTGCCAGTCGGACTAGCGGGAGGGAGCAGTACTTC
.	few	TRBV6-6	TRBJ2-1	14	CASSYAGLTNEQFF	TGTGCCAGCAGTTACGCGGGACTTACCAATGAGCAGTTCTTC
.	.	TRBV2	TRBJ2-3	15	CASSLSATTTDTQYF	TGTGCCAGCAGTCTTAGCGCTACCACCACAGATACGCAGTATTTT
TRBD2	.	TRBV2	TRBJ2-3	14	CASRAGLAPDTQYF	TGTGCCAGCAGAGCCGGACTAGCCCCAGATACGCAGTATTTT
.	few	TRBV20-1	TRBJ2-5	14	CSAPLAVGKETQYF	TGCAGTGCACCGTTAGCGGTTGGAAAGGAGACCCAGTACTTC
TRBD2	.	TRBV12-3/TRBV12-4	TRBJ2-1	18	CASSFRVLPASGSDEQFF	TGTGCCAGCAGTTTCCGGGTTCTCCCGGCTAGCGGGAGCGATGAGCAGTTCTTC
TRBD2	few	TRBV6-2/TRBV6-3	TRBJ2-5	17	CASSYSRLAGLQETQYF	TGTGCCAGCAGTTACTCGAGACTAGCGGGCCTTCAAGAGACCCAGTACTTC
TRBD1	.	TRBV6-5	TRBJ2-7	16	CASSYRTGAENYEQYF	TGTGCCAGCAGTTACCGGACAGGGGCCGAAAACTACGAGCAGTACTTC
.	few	TRBV20-1	TRBJ2-3	15	CSATLDSISTDTQYF	TGCAGTGCTACGCTGGACAGTATAAGCACAGATACGCAGTATTTT
.	.	TRBV14	TRBJ1-2	15	CASSLKGQSPYGYTF	TGTGCCAGCAGCCTGAAAGGACAGTCTCCATATGGCTACACCTTC
.	few	TRBV30	TRBJ2-1	12	CAWTDSYNEQFF	TGTGCCTGGACGGACAGCTACAATGAGCAGTTCTTC
TRBD1	few	TRBV4-2	TRBJ2-7	18	CASSHPSEGRQGSYEQYF	TGTGCCAGCAGCCACCCGTCAGAAGGGAGACAGGGGTCCTACGAGCAGTACTTC